The rows below give T cell receptor beta chains drawn from one sample of a study of STAT5B mutations in CD4+ large granular lymphocyte leukemia. The protocol was immunoSEQ multiplex PCR, while the TCRdb copy is restricted to in-frame clones and leaves out a portion. The sample has 45,000 to 55,000 clones; about three quarters are singletons. The specimen sequenced was CD4+ T cells from blood buffy coats. Every receptor here comes from a human donor in good health. Both conserved end residues are trimmed from each CDR3. Each record gives: CDR3 protein, J gene, V gene.

SVEGTENTGELF | TRBJ2-2 | TRBV29-1
ASSLASGISLGYGYT | TRBJ1-2 | TRBV28
ASSPTGTPGTEAF | TRBJ1-1 | TRBV18
ASSELFGYQPQH | TRBJ1-5 | TRBV2
SAVDSQAF | TRBJ1-1 | TRBV20-1
ASSISGGAGTDTQY | TRBJ2-3 | TRBV7-2
ASRPGQGTHEKLF | TRBJ1-4 | TRBV6-5
ASSISTVSTDTQY | TRBJ2-3 | TRBV19
ASTHGTGYTEAF | TRBJ1-1 | TRBV28
ASSRTAGTGTLI | TRBJ1-4 | TRBV19
ASSRGSRAF | TRBJ1-1 | TRBV7-8